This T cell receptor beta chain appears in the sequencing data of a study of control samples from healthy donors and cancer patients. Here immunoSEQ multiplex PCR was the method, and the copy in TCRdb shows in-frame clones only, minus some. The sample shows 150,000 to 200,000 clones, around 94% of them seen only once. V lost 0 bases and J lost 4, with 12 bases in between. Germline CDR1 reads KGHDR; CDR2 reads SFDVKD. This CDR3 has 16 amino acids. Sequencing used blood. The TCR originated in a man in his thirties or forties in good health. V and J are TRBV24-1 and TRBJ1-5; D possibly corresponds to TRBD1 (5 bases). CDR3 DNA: TGTGCCACCAGTGATTTGCGTTCGGACAAAAATCAGCCCCAGCATTTT. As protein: CATSDLRSDKNQPQHF.